The 29 T cell receptor beta chains below were found in one sample sequenced in a study of cytomegalovirus exposure and HLA in healthy donors. PCR primers comprised 60 Vbeta and 13 Jbeta primers. This table comes from immunoSEQ multiplex PCR, and its TCRdb copy is limited to in-frame clones, with some not included. The sample's table shows 60,000 to 70,000 clones. The source material was PBMCs. These receptors were taken from a man between 25 and 39 years old in good health and CMV-seropositive.

The rearrangement links TRBV30 to TRBJ1-2; 12 nucleotides agree with TRBD1. Germline CDR1 is GTSNPN and CDR2 is SVGIG (reference sequence). This CDR3 is 16 amino acids long. With 0 bases clipped from V and 8 bases from J, the junction kept 10 bases outside the gene matches. The CDR3 bases are TGTGCCTGGAGTGTATCCATTCGGGACAGGGGGCAAGGCTACACCTTC. It yields the protein CAWSVSIRDRGQGYTF.

The J gene is TRBJ1-1, the V gene TRBV30; weak D call: TRBD1 (5 bases). CDR3 length: 17 amino acids. Per germline, CDR1 GTSNPN and CDR2 SVGIG (reference sequence). Trimming removed 2 bases at V and 0 bases at J, with 19 bases between. The CDR3 nucleotides are TGTGCCTGGAGTCCTCGAGGCAGGGTCGACATGAACACTGAAGCTTTCTTT. Translated, it gives CAWSPRGRVDMNTEAFF.

The CDR3 DNA follows: TGTGCCAGCAGTTACTCGATAGGACAGGGGGCTGAGACCCAGTACTTC. It codes for CASSYSIGQGAETQYF. The rearrangement joins TRBV6-5 to TRBJ2-5; 11 nucleotides agree with TRBD1. With V trimmed by 0 bases and J by 5 bases, 5 bases remained unmatched. This CDR3 region has 16 residues. The germline V gene has CDR1 MNHEY and CDR2 SVGAGI.

The rearrangement links TRBV19 to TRBJ1-1; maybe TRBD1 (5 bases). Trimming cost V 6 bases and J 8 bases, with 16 bases left between them. The CDR3 contains 13 residues. The germline gives CDR1 LNHDA, CDR2 SQIVND (reference sequence). The CDR3 nucleotides read TGTGCCAGTAGAACGACAGTCGCCCGAGAAGCTTTCTTT. Translated, it gives CASRTTVAREAFF.

The chain couples TRBV6-4 to TRBJ2-1; D unresolved. The CDR3 contains 16 residues. Per germline, CDR1 MRHNA and CDR2 SNTAGT. V lost 3 bases and J 0 bases, leaving 12 bases between the germline ends. The CDR3 DNA reads TGTGCCAGCAGTGATTTTGTCAGAAGCTCCTACAATGAGCAGTTCTTC. Translated, it gives CASSDFVRSSYNEQFF.

The chain recombines TRBV4-1 with TRBJ2-1, with D possibly matching TRBD2 (5 bases). V was shortened by 4 bases and J by 6 bases, with 10 bases between the two germline ends. The CDR3 totals 13 residues. The germline CDR1 and CDR2 sequences are MGHRA and YSYEKL. CDR3 DNA: TGCGCCAGCAGCCTCGGAGGTAGCAATGAGCAGTTCTTC. Its translation is CASSLGGSNEQFF.

This chain connects TRBV14 to TRBJ1-2; 10 bases are a match to TRBD1. Losses at the gene ends were 1 base for V and 6 bases for J; bases not matched to a gene: 5. The CDR3 length is 15 residues. CDR1 is SGHDN, CDR2 FVKESK, per germline. CDR3 loop: CASSQGTGTGDGYTF. CDR3 DNA: TGTGCCAGCAGCCAAGGAACCGGGACAGGGGATGGCTACACCTTC.

This sequence joins TRBV30 and TRBJ1-1, with D possibly being TRBD1 (5 bases). The CDR3 runs 13 residues. Trimming removed 3 bases from V and 8 bases from J, with 16 bases in between. CDR1 is GTSNPN and CDR2 is SVGIG in the germline V gene (reference sequence). CDR3 sequence (DNA): TGTGCCTGGAGCCGGGGGACCTATGACGAAGCTTTCTTT. Amino acid sequence: CAWSRGTYDEAFF.

The chain carries TRBV11-1 and TRBJ2-7; D gene unclear. Trimming removed 2 bases at V and 2 bases at J, with 13 bases between. CDR3 size: 15 residues. Germline-derived CDR1 and CDR2 are SGHAT and FQDESV (reference sequence). CDR3 in DNA: TGTGCCAGCAGCTTAATGGCGGCCGGTGCCTACGAGCAGTACTTC. As protein: CASSLMAAGAYEQYF.

The chain combines TRBV6-1 with TRBJ2-7; D not resolved. CDR3 size: 14 residues. Between the trimmed V and J ends, which lost 2 bases and 0 bases, there was a span of 8 bases. CDR1 is MNHNS, CDR2 SASEGT, per germline. CDR3 DNA: TGTGCCAGCAGTGAACAGGTGATCTCCTACGAGCAGTACTTC. Encoded protein: CASSEQVISYEQYF.

This chain links TRBV19 with TRBJ1-4, with 10 bases matching TRBD1. The J segment lost 8 bases and the V segment lost 5 bases, leaving 5 bases of the junction unmatched. The CDR3 is 14 residues long. From germline, CDR1 is LNHDA and CDR2 SQIVND (reference sequence). In DNA form, the CDR3 reads TGTGCCAGTAGTCGCGGGACAGGGGCCGAAAAACTGTTTTTT. Protein sequence: CASSRGTGAEKLFF.

The chain links TRBV5-1 to TRBJ2-7; 9 bases are shared with TRBD1. V was pared by 0 bases and J by 3 bases, with 4 bases of the junction left unmatched. Germline-derived CDR1 and CDR2 are SGHRS and YFSETQ. The CDR3 is made up of 15 amino acids. In nucleotides, the CDR3 is TGCGCCAGCAGCTTGGACCGGGACAGGGTCTACGAGCAGTACTTC. Protein product: CASSLDRDRVYEQYF. Looking up the rest from reference TRBV5-1 and TRBJ2-7 gives the full variable domain: KAGVTQTPRYLIKTRGQQVTLSCSPISGHRSVSWYQQTPGQGLQFLFEYFSETQRNKGNFPGRFSGRQFSNSRSEMNVSTLELGDSALYLCASSLDRDRVYEQYFGPGTRLTVT.

The chain is built from TRBV9 and TRBJ2-7; 8 bases match TRBD1. Near its end, the DNA agrees better with TRBJ2-5, so the J call may be wrong. Germline V gene lookup returns CDR1 SGDLS and CDR2 YYNGEE. The CDR3 is 17 amino acids. The CDR3 sequence: CASSQHGQGGTQETQYF. For the CDR3, the DNA is TGTGCCAGCAGCCAACATGGACAGGGAGGAACCCAAGAGACCCAGTACTTC.

V usage is TRBV30 and J usage is TRBJ2-2; TRBD1 might be the D (6 bases). The V gene lost 3 bases and the J gene lost 6 bases, with 8 bases spanning the gap. The CDR3 sequence is 12 residues long. Germline values: CDR1 GTSNPN, CDR2 SVGIG (reference sequence). CDR3 residues: CAWRAGAGELFF. CDR3 nucleotide sequence: TGTGCCTGGAGGGCAGGGGCCGGGGAGCTGTTTTTT.

This sequence joins TRBV18 and TRBJ1-1, with D possibly being TRBD1 (6 bases). The V gene's germline CDR1 is KGHSH and CDR2 LQKENI. The CDR3 is made up of 13 amino acids. The germline V and J ends were trimmed by 6 bases and 1 base, with 9 bases remaining between them. CDR3 DNA sequence: TGTGCCAGCTCGACGGGACAGAACACTGAAGCTTTCTTT. It specifies CASSTGQNTEAFF. The full variable domain, in which reference TRBV18 and TRBJ1-1 provide the parts outside the CDR3, is NAGVMQNPRHLVRRRGQEARLRCSPMKGHSHVYWYRQLPEEGLKFMVYLQKENIIDESGMPKERFSAEFPKEGPSILRIQQVVRGDSAAYFCASSTGQNTEAFFGQGTRLTVV.

The chain has TRBV7-6 and TRBJ1-1, with 8 positions matching TRBD1. Germline V gives CDR1 SGHVS, CDR2 FNYEAQ. The CDR3 loop spans 15 amino acids. V lost 5 bases and J lost 1; bases outside the gene matches: 6. CDR3 protein: CASSPPGTGNTEAFF. CDR3 in DNA: TGTGCCAGCAGCCCACCCGGGACAGGGAACACTGAAGCTTTCTTT. The full variable domain, its missing parts supplied by reference TRBV7-6 and TRBJ1-1, is GAGVSQSPRYKVTKRGQDVALRCDPISGHVSLYWYRQALGQGPEFLTYFNYEAQQDKSGLPNDRFSAERPEGSISTLTIQRTEQRDSAMYRCASSPPGTGNTEAFFGQGTRLTVV.

The chain carries TRBV4-1 and TRBJ1-1, with no clear D. V was cut by 1 base and J by 1 base, with 7 bases left in between. The CDR3 has 14 residues. Germline values: CDR1 MGHRA, CDR2 YSYEKL. CDR3 loop: CASSQVGRNTEAFF. Written as DNA, the CDR3 is TGCGCCAGCAGCCAAGTTGGGAGGAACACTGAAGCTTTCTTT.

The rearrangement joins TRBV6-5 to TRBJ1-4; no clear D. Germline V lookup: CDR1 MNHEY, CDR2 SVGAGI. The CDR3 contains 13 residues. V gave up 6 bases and J gave up 8 bases, with 13 bases separating them. The CDR3 sequence is CASSPEWREKLFF. Here the CDR3 DNA reads TGTGCCAGCAGCCCAGAGTGGAGGGAAAAACTGTTTTTT.

The chain's CDR3 is CASSVLGAGDTQYF. The CDR3 DNA sequence: TGTGCCAGCAGCGTCTTGGGGGCCGGAGATACGCAGTATTTT. This chain links TRBV7-3 with TRBJ2-3, with D perhaps TRBD1 (6 bases). CDR1 SGHTA and CDR2 FQGTGA come from the germline V gene. Trimming removed 5 bases at V and 5 bases at J, with 14 bases between. The CDR3 totals 14 residues.

V is TRBV20-1 and J is TRBJ1-1; D gene ambiguous. V shed 7 bases and J shed 0 bases, with 6 bases lying between them. Per the germline V gene, CDR1 is DFQATT and CDR2 is SNEGSKA (reference sequence). The CDR3 is 11 amino acids. This CDR3 reads CSGHLNTEAFF. CDR3 in DNA: TGCAGTGGTCATTTGAACACTGAAGCTTTCTTT.

The V gene is TRBV9, the J gene TRBJ1-4; 7 bases align to TRBD1. Trimming took 0 bases from V and 4 from J; bases not matched to a gene: 3. The CDR3 length is 15 residues. Germline loops: CDR1 SGDLS, CDR2 YYNGEE. DNA for the CDR3: TGTGCCAGCAGCGTAGGGACAGGCAATAATGAAAAACTGTTTTTT. This sequence encodes CASSVGTGNNEKLFF.

This chain joins TRBV5-6 and TRBJ1-2; D unclear. V shed 2 bases and J shed 5 bases, with 22 bases lying between them. In germline, CDR1 is SGHDT, CDR2 YYEEEE. The CDR3 contains 17 residues. CDR3 in DNA: TGTGCCAGCAGCTTCAACCCTTGGGAGGAGATCGTTTATGGCTACACCTTC. Translated, it gives CASSFNPWEEIVYGYTF.

V and J are TRBV7-2 and TRBJ2-1; D may be TRBD2 (5 bases). V was trimmed by 5 bases and J by 2 bases, leaving 10 bases between them. CDR1 is SGHTA, CDR2 FQGNSA, per germline. CDR3 length: 14 amino acids. The CDR3 bases are TGTGCCAGCAGCGTACTAGTTACCTACAATGAGCAGTTCTTC. Translation: CASSVLVTYNEQFF.

The chain uses TRBV7-2 and TRBJ2-1; no definite D call. CDR3 length equals 15 residues. The germline CDR1 and CDR2 sequences are SGHTA and FQGNSA. V lost 2 bases, J lost 1 base, and 9 bases lay in between. In DNA form, the CDR3 reads TGTGCCAGCAGCTTATTCCCCGGGTCCTACAATGAGCAGTTCTTC. This codes for CASSLFPGSYNEQFF.

This chain connects TRBV5-1 to TRBJ1-1; 7 bases fit TRBD1. The CDR3 runs 14 residues. Germline CDR1 is SGHRS and CDR2 is YFSETQ. Trimming at V came to 0 bases and at J to 5 bases, leaving 4 bases not matched to a gene. The CDR3 reads CASSLEAGGTEAFF. The DNA of the CDR3 is TGCGCCAGCAGCTTGGAGGCAGGGGGGACTGAAGCTTTCTTT.

The chain combines TRBV25-1 with TRBJ2-1; the D gene is possibly TRBD1 (6 bases). The CDR3 length is 11 residues. V lost 1 base and J 13 bases, leaving 8 bases between the germline ends. In germline, CDR1 is MGHDK, CDR2 SYGVNS. The CDR3 region has the DNA TGTGCCAGCAGTGAATCCAGGGGACAGTTCTTC. Its protein is CASSESRGQFF.

This chain connects TRBV6-1 to TRBJ2-5, with TRBD1 as a possible D gene (6 bases). The better agreement between TRBJ2-7 and the DNA end casts doubt on the J call. There are 14 residues in the CDR3. CDR1 and CDR2 from the germline V gene are MNHNS and SASEGT. CDR3 amino acids: CASSANSPGDEQYF. CDR3 DNA: TGTGCCAGCAGTGCAAATTCGCCAGGGGACGAGCAGTACTTC.

V gene TRBV15 combines with J gene TRBJ2-7; the D gene is possibly TRBD2 (6 bases). Germline V gives CDR1 LNHNV, CDR2 YYDKDF (reference sequence). The ends were cut back, 0 bases at V and 1 base at J, with 10 bases in the middle. This CDR3 has 15 amino acids. This CDR3 reads CATSRDSGTSYEQYF. CDR3 bases: TGTGCCACCAGCAGAGATTCAGGGACTTCCTACGAGCAGTACTTC.

The rearrangement uses TRBV4-1 and TRBJ1-6, with TRBD1 matching 8 bases. Trimming took 4 bases from V and 6 from J; bases not matched to a gene: 5. The CDR3 spans 15 residues. Germline V gene sequence: CDR1 MGHRA, CDR2 YSYEKL. The CDR3 bases are TGCGCCAGCAGCCCTGGACAGGGTCCTAATTCACCCCTCCACTTT. The encoded protein is CASSPGQGPNSPLHF.